The clone carrying this T cell receptor beta chain was seen only a few times. This entry is derived from a study of blood T cell repertoires in COVID-19. V lost 0 bases, J lost 7 bases, and 10 bases lay in between. Germline CDR1 and CDR2: SGDLS and YYNGEE. CDR3 length: 14 amino acids. Profiled with immunoSEQ multiplex PCR; TCRdb holds only in-frame clones, not every one. This table holds roughly 100,000 clones, approximately 91% found once. The sample consisted of peripheral blood. The TCR was taken from a man aged 18-30 years with acute or convalescent COVID-19. This chain links TRBV9 with TRBJ2-2; no clear D gene. The CDR3 loop is CASSVDGWNGELFF. For the CDR3, the DNA is TGTGCCAGCAGCGTAGACGGGTGGAACGGGGAGCTGTTTTTT.